This record looks at one TCR beta chain sequence and its context. What it binds is unknown. This entry belongs to a study of cytomegalovirus exposure and HLA in healthy donors. The study's findings and limits: A later analysis, which compared TCR beta chains of equal frequency, found the HLA-associated ones more clonally expanded. For most TCR sequences rarity was the rule, although some public TCRs occurred in many donors. Follow-up analysis found HLA locus-dependent TCR association rates, highest for DRB1 and lowest for HLA-C. In a later analysis, an Asian-associated ancestry cluster reportedly showed fewer N-insertions than the 666-donor mean.

Between the trimmed V and J ends, which lost 5 bases and 6 bases, there was a span of 14 bases. In germline, CDR1 is MDHEN, CDR2 SYDVKM. The CDR3 runs to 15 residues. It was with 60 Vbeta and 13 Jbeta primers that the PCR ran. Clones were read by immunoSEQ multiplex PCR, and TCRdb kept only the in-frame ones, dropping some. The sample comprises over 150,000 clones, 68% of which are singletons, and 1.3% to 1.5% rests with the top ten. The chain has TRBV28 and TRBJ1-6, with D possibly matching TRBD1 (5 bases). The sequenced material came from PBMCs. This TCR was sampled from a man aged 45 to 65 in good health and CMV-seronegative. The CDR3 loop is CASSPSRGGNSPLHF. The CDR3 DNA sequence: TGTGCCAGCAGTCCCTCCCGGGGGGGTAATTCACCCCTCCACTTT.